This TCR beta chain was sequenced for a study of beta chain features in type 1 diabetes. Every isolated RNA sample was fully reverse transcribed, so sequencing captured expressed TCRB transcripts. Some clones are missing from TCRdb's copy, which holds only in-frame ones; the method was immunoSEQ multiplex PCR. Of over 650,000 clones in the sample, over 12% are singletons; the top ten hold approximately 0.042%. Concerning this clone itself: Its antigen remains unknown.

After removal of 2 bases from V and 5 bases from J, the junction contained 4 bases not matched to a gene. Germline V gene sequence: CDR1 MNHEY, CDR2 SVGAGI. This CDR3 has 14 residues. Broader study findings: VDJ junctions sequenced from type 1 diabetes patients showed fewer insertions and more deletions. The study left unresolved whether HLA type influences TCRB rearrangement. Over-representation of high TCR-expressing cells was a possible consequence of cDNA sequencing. Shortening that was moderate but significant affected the TCRB CDR3s of Type 1 diabetes patients in all four CD4+ subsets.

The rearrangement uses TRBV6-5 and TRBJ2-7, with TRBD1 matching over 9 bases. The source of this sequence is a young man with type 1 diabetes. The sequencing sample was made of naive CD4+ T cells from blood. CDR3 DNA sequence: TGTGCCAGCAGTTACACGGGACAGGGCCACGAGCAGTACTTC. It specifies CASSYTGQGHEQYF.